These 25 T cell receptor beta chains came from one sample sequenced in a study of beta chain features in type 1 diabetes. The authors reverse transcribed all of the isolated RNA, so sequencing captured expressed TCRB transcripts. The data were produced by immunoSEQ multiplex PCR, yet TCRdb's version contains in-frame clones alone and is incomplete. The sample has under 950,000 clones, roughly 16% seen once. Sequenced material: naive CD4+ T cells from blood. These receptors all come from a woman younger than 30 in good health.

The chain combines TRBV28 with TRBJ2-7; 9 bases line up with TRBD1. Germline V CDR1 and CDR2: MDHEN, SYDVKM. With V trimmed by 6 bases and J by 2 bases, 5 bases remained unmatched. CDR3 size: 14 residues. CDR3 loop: CASRQGAQAYEQYF. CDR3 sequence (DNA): TGTGCCAGCAGACAGGGGGCGCAAGCCTACGAGCAGTACTTC. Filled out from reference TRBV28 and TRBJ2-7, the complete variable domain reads DVKVTQSSRYLVKRTGEKVFLECVQDMDHENMFWYRQDPGLGLRLIYFSYDVKMKEKGDIPEGYSVSREKKERFSLILESASTNQTSMYLCASRQGAQAYEQYFGPGTRLTVT.

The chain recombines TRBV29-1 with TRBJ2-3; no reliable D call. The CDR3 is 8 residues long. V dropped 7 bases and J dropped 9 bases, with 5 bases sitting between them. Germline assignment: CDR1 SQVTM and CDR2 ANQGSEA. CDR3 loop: CSGDTQYF. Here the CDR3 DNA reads TGCAGCGGAGACACGCAGTATTTT.

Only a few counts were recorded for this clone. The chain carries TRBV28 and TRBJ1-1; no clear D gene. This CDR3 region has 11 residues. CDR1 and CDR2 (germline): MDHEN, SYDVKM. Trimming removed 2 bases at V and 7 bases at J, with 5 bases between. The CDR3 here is CASSLDHEAFF. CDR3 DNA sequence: TGTGCCAGCAGTTTAGATCATGAAGCTTTCTTT.

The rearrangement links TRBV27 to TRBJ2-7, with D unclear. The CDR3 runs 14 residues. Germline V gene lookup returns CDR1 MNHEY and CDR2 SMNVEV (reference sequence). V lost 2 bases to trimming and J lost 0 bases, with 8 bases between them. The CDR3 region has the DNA TGTGCCAGCAGTTTAGAGAGATCCTCCTACGAGCAGTACTTC. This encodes CASSLERSSYEQYF.

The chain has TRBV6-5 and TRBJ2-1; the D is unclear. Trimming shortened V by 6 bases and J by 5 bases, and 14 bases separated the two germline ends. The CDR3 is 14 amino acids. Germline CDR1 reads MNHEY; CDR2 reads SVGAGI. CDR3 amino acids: CASRAEVRHNEQFF. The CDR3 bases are TGTGCCAGCAGGGCTGAGGTCCGACACAATGAGCAGTTCTTC.

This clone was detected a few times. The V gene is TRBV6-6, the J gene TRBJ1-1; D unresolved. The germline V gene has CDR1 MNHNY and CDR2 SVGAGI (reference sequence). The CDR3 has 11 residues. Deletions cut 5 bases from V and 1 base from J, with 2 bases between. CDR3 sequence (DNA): TGTGCCAGCAGTAAGAACACTGAAGCTTTCTTT. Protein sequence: CASSKNTEAFF.

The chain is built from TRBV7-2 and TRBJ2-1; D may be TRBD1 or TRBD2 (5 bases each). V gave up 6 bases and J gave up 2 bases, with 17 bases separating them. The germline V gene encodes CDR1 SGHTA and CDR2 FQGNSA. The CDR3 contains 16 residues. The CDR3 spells CASSPSITGPYNEQFF. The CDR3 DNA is TGTGCCAGCAGTCCCTCTATAACGGGACCCTACAATGAGCAGTTCTTC. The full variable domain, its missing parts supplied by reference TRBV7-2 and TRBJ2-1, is GAGVSQSPSNKVTEKGKDVELRCDPISGHTALYWYRQSLGQGLEFLIYFQGNSAPDKSGLPSDRFSAERTGGSVSTLTIQRTQQEDSAVYLCASSPSITGPYNEQFFGPGTRLTVL.

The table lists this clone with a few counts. In DNA, the CDR3 is TGTGCCAGCACCCTGACTAGCGGGAGTGCTCGCGGGGAGCTGTTTTTT. Protein: CASTLTSGSARGELFF. The chain carries TRBV7-3 and TRBJ2-2; 12 bases match TRBD2. The germline gives CDR1 SGHTA, CDR2 FQGTGA. After removal of 7 bases from V and 7 bases from J, the junction contained 10 bases not matched to a gene. The CDR3 runs 16 residues.

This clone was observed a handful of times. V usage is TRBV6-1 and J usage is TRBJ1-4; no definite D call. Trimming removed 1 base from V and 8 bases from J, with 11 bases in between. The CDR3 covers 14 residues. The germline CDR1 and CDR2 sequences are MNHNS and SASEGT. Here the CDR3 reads CASSEGSAYEKLFF. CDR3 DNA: TGTGCCAGCAGTGAAGGCAGTGCTTACGAAAAACTGTTTTTT.

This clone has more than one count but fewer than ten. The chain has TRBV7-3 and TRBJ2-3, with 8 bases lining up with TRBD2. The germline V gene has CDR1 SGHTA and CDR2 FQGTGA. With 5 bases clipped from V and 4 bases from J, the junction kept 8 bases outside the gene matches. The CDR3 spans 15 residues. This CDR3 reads CASSLSGSGADTQYF. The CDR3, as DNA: TGTGCCAGCAGCCTGAGCGGGAGCGGAGCAGATACGCAGTATTTT. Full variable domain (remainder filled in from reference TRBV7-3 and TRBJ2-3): GAGVSQTPSNKVTEKGKYVELRCDPISGHTALYWYRQSLGQGPEFLIYFQGTGAADDSGLPNDRFFAVRPEGSVSTLKIQRTERGDSAVYLCASSLSGSGADTQYFGPGTRLTVL.

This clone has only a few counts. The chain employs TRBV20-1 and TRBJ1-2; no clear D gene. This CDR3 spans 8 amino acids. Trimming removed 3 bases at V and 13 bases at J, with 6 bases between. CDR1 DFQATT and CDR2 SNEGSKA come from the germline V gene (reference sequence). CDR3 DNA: TGCAGTGCTAGTCTAGTCACCTTC. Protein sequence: CSASLVTF.

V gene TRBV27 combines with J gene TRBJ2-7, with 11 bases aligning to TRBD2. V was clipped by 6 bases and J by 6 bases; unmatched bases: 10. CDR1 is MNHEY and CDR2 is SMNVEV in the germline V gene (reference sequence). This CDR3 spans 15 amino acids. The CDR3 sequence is CASSLIAGGPAEQYF. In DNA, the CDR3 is TGTGCCAGCAGCTTAATAGCGGGAGGGCCTGCCGAGCAGTACTTC.

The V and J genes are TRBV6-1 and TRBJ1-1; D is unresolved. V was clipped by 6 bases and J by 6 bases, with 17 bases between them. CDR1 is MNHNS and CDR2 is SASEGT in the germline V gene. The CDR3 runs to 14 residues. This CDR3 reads CASSPGQIIAEAFF. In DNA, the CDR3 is TGTGCCAGCAGCCCCGGGCAGATAATCGCTGAAGCTTTCTTT.

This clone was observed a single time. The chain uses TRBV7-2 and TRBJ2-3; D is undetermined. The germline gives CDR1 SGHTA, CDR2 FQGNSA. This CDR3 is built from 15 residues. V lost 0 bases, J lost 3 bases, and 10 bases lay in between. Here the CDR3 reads CASSLAVTITDTQYF. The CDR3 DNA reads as TGTGCCAGCAGCTTAGCCGTAACTATAACAGATACGCAGTATTTT.

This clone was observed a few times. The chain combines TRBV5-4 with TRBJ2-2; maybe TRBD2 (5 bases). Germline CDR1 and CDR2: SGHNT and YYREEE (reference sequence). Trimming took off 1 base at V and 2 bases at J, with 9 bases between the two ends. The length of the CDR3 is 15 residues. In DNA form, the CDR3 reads TGTGCCAGCAGCTTGTCCGGGGTAAACACCGGGGAGCTGTTTTTT. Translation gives CASSLSGVNTGELFF.

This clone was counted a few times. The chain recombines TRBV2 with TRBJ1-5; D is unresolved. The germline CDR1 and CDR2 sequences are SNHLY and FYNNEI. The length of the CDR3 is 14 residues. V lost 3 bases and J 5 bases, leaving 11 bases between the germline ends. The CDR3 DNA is TGTGCCAGCAGTGACAGGAGGAGGTATCAGCCCCAGCATTTT. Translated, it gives CASSDRRRYQPQHF. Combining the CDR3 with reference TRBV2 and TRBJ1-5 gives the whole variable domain EPEVTQTPSHQVTQMGQEVILRCVPISNHLYFYWYRQILGQKVEFLVSFYNNEISEKSEIFDDQFSVERPDGSNFTLKIRSTKLEDSAMYFCASSDRRRYQPQHFGDGTRLSIL.

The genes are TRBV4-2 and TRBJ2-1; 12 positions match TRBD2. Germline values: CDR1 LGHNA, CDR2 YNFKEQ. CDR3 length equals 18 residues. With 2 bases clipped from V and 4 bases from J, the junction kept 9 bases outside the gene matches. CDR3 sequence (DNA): TGTGCCAGCAGCCAACCCACCGGGACTAGCGGGCCATACAATGAGCAGTTCTTC. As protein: CASSQPTGTSGPYNEQFF.

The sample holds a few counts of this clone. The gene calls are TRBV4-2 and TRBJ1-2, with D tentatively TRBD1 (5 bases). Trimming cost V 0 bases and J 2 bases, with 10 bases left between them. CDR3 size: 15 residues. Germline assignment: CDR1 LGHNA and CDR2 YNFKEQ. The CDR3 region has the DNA TGTGCCAGCAGCCAAGATCGGGGCAGCAACTATGGCTACACCTTC. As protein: CASSQDRGSNYGYTF.

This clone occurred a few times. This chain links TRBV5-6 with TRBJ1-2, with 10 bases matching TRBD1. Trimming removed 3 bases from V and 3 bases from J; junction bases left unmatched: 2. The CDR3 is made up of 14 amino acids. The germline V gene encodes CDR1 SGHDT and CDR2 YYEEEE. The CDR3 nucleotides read TGTGCCAGCAGCTGGGGACAGGGGCACTATGGCTACACCTTC. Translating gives CASSWGQGHYGYTF.

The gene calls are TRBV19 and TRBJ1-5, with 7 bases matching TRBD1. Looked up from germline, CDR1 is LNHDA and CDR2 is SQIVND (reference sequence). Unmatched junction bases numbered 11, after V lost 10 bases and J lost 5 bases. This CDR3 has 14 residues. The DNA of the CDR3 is TGTGCCACTTCTCAGGGGGGCTGGGATCAGCCCCAGCATTTT. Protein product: CATSQGGWDQPQHF.

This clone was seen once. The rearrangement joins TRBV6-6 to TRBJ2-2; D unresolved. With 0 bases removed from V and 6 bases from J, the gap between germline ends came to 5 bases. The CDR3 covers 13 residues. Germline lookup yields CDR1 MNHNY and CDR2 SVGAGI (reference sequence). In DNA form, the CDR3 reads TGTGCCAGCAGTTACTCATTAGCCGGGGAGCTGTTTTTT. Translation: CASSYSLAGELFF.

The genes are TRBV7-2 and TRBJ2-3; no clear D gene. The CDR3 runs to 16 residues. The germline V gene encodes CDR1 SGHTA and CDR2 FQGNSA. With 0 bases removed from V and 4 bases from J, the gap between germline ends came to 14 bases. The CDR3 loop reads CASSLAPSAGADTQYF. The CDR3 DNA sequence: TGTGCCAGCAGCTTAGCCCCTAGTGCAGGTGCAGATACGCAGTATTTT.

For the CDR3, the DNA is TGCGCCAGCCGGGGACTTGATGGCTACACCTTC. Its translation: CASRGLDGYTF. V usage is TRBV5-1 and J usage is TRBJ1-2; possible D gene TRBD1, 5 bases. This CDR3 has 11 residues. With 7 bases removed from V and 6 bases from J, the gap between germline ends came to 10 bases. Per the germline V gene, CDR1 is SGHRS and CDR2 is YFSETQ.

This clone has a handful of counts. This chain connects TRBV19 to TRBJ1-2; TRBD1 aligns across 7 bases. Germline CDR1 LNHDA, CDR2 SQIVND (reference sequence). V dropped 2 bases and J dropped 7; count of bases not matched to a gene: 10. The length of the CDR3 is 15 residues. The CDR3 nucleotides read TGTGCCAGTAGTATATGGGACAGACCTCACGCTGGCTACACCTTC. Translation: CASSIWDRPHAGYTF. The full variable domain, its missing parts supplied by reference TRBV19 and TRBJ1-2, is DGGITQSPKYLFRKEGQNVTLSCEQNLNHDAMYWYRQDPGQGLRLIYYSQIVNDFQKGDIAEGYSVSREKKESFPLTVTSAQKNPTAFYLCASSIWDRPHAGYTFGSGTRLTVV.

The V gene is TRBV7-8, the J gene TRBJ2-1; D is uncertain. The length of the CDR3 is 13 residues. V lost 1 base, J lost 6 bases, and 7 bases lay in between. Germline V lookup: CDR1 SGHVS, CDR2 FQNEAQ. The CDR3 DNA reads TGTGCCAGCAGCTTAGATGGCCGCAATGAGCAGTTCTTC. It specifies CASSLDGRNEQFF.